The 32 T cell receptor beta chains presented below share a single source sample, sequenced in a study of blood T cell repertoires in COVID-19 (dated by TCRdb to the early 2020s). Preparation of the library involved the immunoSEQ multiplex PCR assay. Drawn from immuneACCESS, this table holds only the in-frame rearrangements with V and J called that TCRdb kept. Clones are partly lost; checked studies trace under half to an unresolved V gene and leave the rest unexplained. The table for this sample lists about 160,000 clones; around 82% of them were counted only once. The ten most abundant clones make up roughly 1.1% of the sample. Sequencing was done on a sample of peripheral blood. Receptors were obtained from a man between 60 and 70 years old who had recovered from COVID-19.

The CDR3 protein is CASSPYQLAGFDEQFF. The CDR3 DNA sequence: TGTGCCAGCAGCCCCTATCAGCTAGCGGGGTTCGATGAGCAGTTCTTC. V is TRBV3-1 (or the pseudogene TRBV3-2) and J is TRBJ2-1; 9 bases match TRBD2. After removal of 4 bases from V and 8 bases from J, the junction contained 12 bases not matched to a gene. In germline, CDR1 is LGHDT, CDR2 YNNKEL (reference sequence). The CDR3 runs 16 residues.

This chain connects TRBV11-2 to TRBJ2-5, with 7 bases aligning to TRBD1. The CDR3 spans 14 residues. Germline CDR1 reads SGHAT; CDR2 reads FQNNGV. V gave up 3 bases and J gave up 3 bases; unmatched junction bases: 4. The CDR3 region has the DNA TGTGCCAGCAGCTTGACAGGGCAGGAAGAGACCCAGTACTTC. This translates into CASSLTGQEETQYF.

This clone was seen only once. The chain carries TRBV24-1 and TRBJ2-3; 8 positions agree with TRBD1. Trimming took 7 bases from V and 1 from J; bases not matched to a gene: 3. Germline V gene data show CDR1 as KGHDR and CDR2 as SFDVKD. The CDR3 covers 14 residues. This chain's CDR3 is CATRDRGRTDTQYF. The CDR3 DNA is TGTGCCACCAGAGACAGGGGTCGCACAGATACGCAGTATTTT.

The rearrangement joins TRBV7-3 to TRBJ2-1; 9 nucleotides align to TRBD2. Germline CDR1 reads SGHTA; CDR2 reads FQGTGA. CDR3 length equals 15 residues. V shed 4 bases and J 6 bases; nucleotides not matched to a gene: 7. For the CDR3, the DNA is TGTGCCAGCAGCTGGGGACTAGCCCTATCCAATGAGCAGTTCTTC. It is translated as CASSWGLALSNEQFF. Based on the CDR3 plus reference TRBV7-3 and TRBJ2-1, the full variable domain is GAGVSQTPSNKVTEKGKYVELRCDPISGHTALYWYRQSLGQGPEFLIYFQGTGAADDSGLPNDRFFAVRPEGSVSTLKIQRTERGDSAVYLCASSWGLALSNEQFFGPGTRLTVL.

The rearrangement joins TRBV5-1 to TRBJ1-4, with 7 bases lining up with TRBD1. With V trimmed by 0 bases and J by 4 bases, 3 bases remained unmatched. CDR3 length equals 15 residues. Germline CDR1 and CDR2: SGHRS and YFSETQ. DNA for the CDR3: TGCGCCAGCAGCTTGGGGGGGACAGATAATGAAAAACTGTTTTTT. Residues: CASSLGGTDNEKLFF.

The rearrangement links TRBV4-1 to TRBJ1-1, with a possible D match to TRBD1 (5 bases). The CDR3 has 16 residues. Trimming took 2 bases from V and 5 from J, leaving 18 bases between them. Per the germline V gene, CDR1 is MGHRA and CDR2 is YSYEKL. CDR3 DNA: TGCGCCAGCAGCCAACCGAGGGGAGGCGGGGGGACTGAAGCTTTCTTT. Translated: CASSQPRGGGGTEAFF.

The CDR3 region has the DNA TGCGCCAGCAGCCAAGTAGGGGAAGAGACCCAGTACTTC. It yields the protein CASSQVGEETQYF. The rearrangement uses TRBV4-1 and TRBJ2-5, with D possibly matching TRBD1 (5 bases). The germline V gene has CDR1 MGHRA and CDR2 YSYEKL. The V gene lost 1 base and the J gene lost 3 bases, with 6 bases spanning the gap. This CDR3 comprises 13 residues.

This chain uses TRBV9 with TRBJ2-5, with D tentatively TRBD1 (6 bases). Germline V lookup: CDR1 SGDLS, CDR2 YYNGEE. This CDR3 has 14 amino acids. V lost 2 bases, J lost 5 bases, and 13 bases lay in between. The chain's CDR3 is CASSVAGEPETQYF. In DNA form, the CDR3 reads TGTGCCAGCAGCGTGGCAGGGGAGCCGGAGACCCAGTACTTC. Together with reference TRBV9 and TRBJ2-5, the CDR3 gives the full variable domain: DSGVTQTPKHLITATGQRVTLRCSPRSGDLSVYWYQQSLDQGLQFLIQYYNGEERAKGNILERFSAQQFPDLHSELNLSSLELGDSALYFCASSVAGEPETQYFGPGTRLLVL.

The chain recombines TRBV9 with TRBJ2-7; 9 bases line up with TRBD1. Germline V gives CDR1 SGDLS, CDR2 YYNGEE. The ends lost 3 bases at V and 7 bases at J; junction bases unmatched: 5. This CDR3 is built from 13 residues. DNA for the CDR3: TGTGCCAGCAGCGCAGGGACAGGGAGGGAGCAGTACTTC. It is translated as CASSAGTGREQYF.

The chain links TRBV5-1 to TRBJ2-1; D ambiguous. The germline V gene has CDR1 SGHRS and CDR2 YFSETQ. The V end lost 0 bases, the J end lost 2 bases, and 15 bases lay between the germline ends. There are 17 residues in the CDR3. The CDR3 nucleotides read TGCGCCAGCAGCTTGGCCAAGGCGGATTTAACCTACAATGAGCAGTTCTTC. Its protein product is CASSLAKADLTYNEQFF.

This chain links TRBV5-6 with TRBJ1-2, with D perhaps matching TRBD1 (6 bases). The germline V gene has CDR1 SGHDT and CDR2 YYEEEE. The V end was cut by 0 bases, the J end by 5 bases, with 11 bases between. This CDR3 region has 14 residues. Written as DNA, the CDR3 is TGTGCCAGCAGCTTGGGCAGGCAGGGGTATGGCTACACCTTC. This sequence encodes CASSLGRQGYGYTF.

The chain carries TRBV7-2 and TRBJ1-3; possible D gene TRBD1, 6 bases. Germline CDR1 is SGHTA and CDR2 is FQGNSA. The germline V and J ends were trimmed by 2 bases and 4 bases, with 15 bases remaining between them. The CDR3 is 16 residues long. CDR3 nucleotide sequence: TGTGCCAGCAGCTTATCTTTAGGGGGTGGAGGAAACACCATATATTTT. As protein: CASSLSLGGGGNTIYF.

This clone was seen a few times. J is TRBJ1-2 and V is TRBV2; a possible D gene is TRBD1 (6 bases). From germline, CDR1 is SNHLY and CDR2 FYNNEI. The germline V and J ends were trimmed by 7 bases and 7 bases, with 10 bases remaining between them. CDR3 length: 11 residues. CDR3 residues: CASKGTSGYTF. The CDR3 nucleotides read TGTGCCAGCAAAGGGACATCTGGCTACACCTTC.

The chain has TRBV7-2 and TRBJ2-7; 9 nucleotides line up with TRBD2. CDR3 length: 15 amino acids. Germline CDR1 and CDR2: SGHTA and FQGNSA. After removal of 6 bases from V and 4 bases from J, the junction contained 10 bases not matched to a gene. The CDR3 reads CASSQAAGGLYEQYF. The CDR3 DNA reads as TGTGCCAGCAGTCAAGCTGCGGGGGGGCTGTACGAGCAGTACTTC.

The V and J genes are TRBV15 and TRBJ2-7; D call uncertain. Trimming cost V 0 bases and J 3 bases, with 9 bases left between them. The V gene's germline CDR1 is LNHNV and CDR2 YYDKDF (reference sequence). The CDR3 loop spans 14 amino acids. The CDR3 bases are TGTGCCACCAGCAGAGATCCGATCTACTACGAGCAGTACTTC. Translated, it gives CATSRDPIYYEQYF.

This chain links TRBV10-1 with TRBJ2-6, with D tentatively TRBD2 (5 bases). CDR1 and CDR2 from the germline V gene are WNHNN and SYGVQD (reference sequence). The ends were cut back, 2 bases at V and 0 bases at J, with 14 bases in the middle. The CDR3 covers 18 residues. The CDR3 nucleotides read TGCGCCAGCAGTGAGCGCCCGTCGGGATACTCTGGGGCCAACGTCCTGACTTTC. This gives the protein CASSERPSGYSGANVLTF.

This chain joins TRBV9 and TRBJ1-2; D possibly corresponds to TRBD1 (6 bases). In germline, CDR1 is SGDLS, CDR2 YYNGEE. This CDR3 spans 17 amino acids. Trimming removed 7 bases from V and 0 bases from J, with 22 bases in between. The CDR3 DNA follows: TGTGCCAGCGGCGACCCGGAGGGGGGGATAGCTAACTATGGCTACACCTTC. This sequence encodes CASGDPEGGIANYGYTF.

This chain connects TRBV6-5 to TRBJ1-2; D is uncertain. Trimming pared 6 bases from V and 7 bases from J, leaving 15 bases between. Per the germline V gene, CDR1 is MNHEY and CDR2 is SVGAGI. CDR3 length equals 13 residues. The CDR3 loop reads CASSAPGVRGYTF. The CDR3 DNA sequence: TGTGCCAGCAGCGCCCCAGGCGTTCGTGGCTACACCTTC.

The rearrangement uses TRBV7-3 and TRBJ1-2, with 7 bases matching TRBD1. Losses at the gene ends were 2 bases for V and 4 bases for J; bases not matched to a gene: 4. This CDR3 has 14 residues. Germline CDR1 reads SGHTA; CDR2 reads FQGTGA. For the CDR3, the DNA is TGTGCCAGCAGCTTAGCCGGGGACAGCTATGGCTACACCTTC. This translates into CASSLAGDSYGYTF.

This rearrangement joins TRBV7-9 to TRBJ1-1; possibly TRBD1 for D (6 bases). CDR3 length: 16 residues. With 5 bases removed from V and 2 bases from J, the gap between germline ends came to 18 bases. Germline V gives CDR1 SEHNR, CDR2 FQNEAQ (reference sequence). The CDR3: CASSPYYGQKNTEAFF. CDR3 nucleotides: TGTGCCAGCAGCCCCTACTACGGACAGAAAAACACTGAAGCTTTCTTT.

The chain carries TRBV11-2 and TRBJ2-3; 10 nucleotides line up with TRBD2. The germline V gene has CDR1 SGHAT and CDR2 FQNNGV. This CDR3 is built from 19 residues. V was clipped by 7 bases and J by 0 bases; unmatched bases: 16. This CDR3 reads CASNTRSFSGGPSTDTQYF. The CDR3 bases are TGTGCCAGCAACACCCGATCGTTTAGCGGGGGGCCTAGCACAGATACGCAGTATTTT.

The gene calls are TRBV30 and TRBJ1-5; D is undetermined. The CDR3 totals 13 residues. V lost 3 bases to trimming and J lost 6 bases, with 12 bases between them. Germline V gene lookup returns CDR1 GTSNPN and CDR2 SVGIG (reference sequence). CDR3 DNA sequence: TGTGCCTGGAGCCGAGGGAGGGCTCAGCCCCAGCATTTT. It specifies CAWSRGRAQPQHF.

This sequence joins TRBV5-6 and TRBJ2-7; TRBD1 matches 10 bases. Trimming took 3 bases from V and 3 from J; bases not matched to a gene: 9. The CDR3 totals 16 residues. Per the germline V gene, CDR1 is SGHDT and CDR2 is YYEEEE. CDR3 nucleotide sequence: TGTGCCAGCAGCTACCTTGGACAGGGGGAGGTCTACGAGCAGTACTTC. Translating gives CASSYLGQGEVYEQYF.

The gene calls are TRBV7-8 and TRBJ1-1, with D maybe TRBD1 (5 bases). Germline CDR1 and CDR2: SGHVS and FQNEAQ. Trimming took 2 bases from V and 5 from J, leaving 18 bases between them. The length of the CDR3 is 16 residues. The CDR3 is CASSLPGQGLGTEAFF. CDR3 DNA sequence: TGTGCCAGCAGCTTACCCGGACAAGGGCTTGGGACTGAAGCTTTCTTT.

V is TRBV18 and J is TRBJ1-2, with 7 bases identical to TRBD1. V dropped 3 bases and J dropped 2; count of bases not matched to a gene: 0. This CDR3 comprises 13 residues. Germline CDR1 is KGHSH and CDR2 is LQKENI. The CDR3 sequence is CASSPTGNYGYTF. Written as DNA, the CDR3 is TGTGCCAGCTCACCGACAGGGAACTATGGCTACACCTTC.

The chain joins TRBV19 to TRBJ1-6; 7 positions agree with TRBD1. Germline-derived CDR1 and CDR2 are LNHDA and SQIVND (reference sequence). Trimming cost V 11 bases and J 6 bases; bases outside gene matches: 7. The CDR3 contains 13 residues. The CDR3 DNA reads as TGTGCCGTTGCCGGGACAGTTAATTCACCCCTCCACTTT. Translated, it gives CAVAGTVNSPLHF. The whole variable domain, remainder taken from reference TRBV19 and TRBJ1-6, is DGGITQSPKYLFRKEGQNVTLSCEQNLNHDAMYWYRQDPGQGLRLIYYSQIVNDFQKGDIAEGYSVSREKKESFPLTVTSAQKNPTAFYLCAVAGTVNSPLHFGNGTRLTVT.

This rearrangement joins TRBV3-1 (or the pseudogene TRBV3-2) to TRBJ1-3; a possible D gene is TRBD1 (6 bases). CDR1 and CDR2 (germline): LGHDT, YNNKEL (reference sequence). V was trimmed by 5 bases and J by 2 bases, leaving 10 bases between them. The CDR3 length is 14 residues. The DNA of the CDR3 is TGTGCCAGCAGCGTACCAGGGGCTGGAAACACCATATATTTT. Translated, it gives CASSVPGAGNTIYF.

The CDR3 DNA reads TGTGCCAGCAGCCAAGTGGAGGGTGCACCCCTCCACTTT. This translates into CASSQVEGAPLHF. The chain couples TRBV14 to TRBJ1-6; D is unresolved. Deletions cut 1 base from V and 11 bases from J, with 9 bases between. CDR3 length equals 13 residues. Germline CDR1 reads SGHDN; CDR2 reads FVKESK.

The chain employs TRBV2 and TRBJ2-1; a possible D gene is TRBD2 (6 bases). The V end lost 10 bases, the J end lost 4 bases, and 17 bases lay between the germline ends. Germline values: CDR1 SNHLY, CDR2 FYNNEI. The CDR3 runs to 14 residues. The CDR3 DNA sequence: TGTGCCACCTCGGGCGGGCGGGAATACAATGAGCAGTTCTTC. Translation gives CATSGGREYNEQFF.

This clone has just a few counts. The chain uses TRBV7-9 and TRBJ1-5, with 7 positions matching TRBD1. From germline, CDR1 is SEHNR and CDR2 FQNEAQ (reference sequence). Trimming cost V 3 bases and J 3 bases; bases outside gene matches: 5. This CDR3 is built from 15 residues. In nucleotides, the CDR3 is TGTGCCAGCAGCTTTGGGACAGCCCTCAATCAGCCCCAGCATTTT. This gives the protein CASSFGTALNQPQHF.

The CDR3, as DNA: TGTGCCAGCAGCAACGAGGCGGATACGCAGTATTTT. This translates into CASSNEADTQYF. V is TRBV7-9 and J is TRBJ2-3; D uncertain. The CDR3 extends over 12 amino acids. V lost 5 bases and J 6 bases, leaving 9 bases between the germline ends. The germline CDR1 and CDR2 sequences are SEHNR and FQNEAQ (reference sequence).

The chain employs TRBV30 and TRBJ1-2, with D perhaps matching TRBD1 (6 bases). Looked up from germline, CDR1 is GTSNPN and CDR2 is SVGIG (reference sequence). Between the trimmed V and J ends, which lost 0 bases and 7 bases, there was a span of 9 bases. CDR3 length equals 12 residues. CDR3 nucleotides: TGTGCCTGGAGTGTAGGGGGTCGTGGCTACACCTTC. Encoded protein: CAWSVGGRGYTF. The full variable domain, rest sourced from reference TRBV30 and TRBJ1-2, is SQTIHQWPATLVQPVGSPLSLECTVEGTSNPNLYWYRQAAGRGLQLLFYSVGIGQISSEVPQNLSASRPQDRQFILSSKKLLLSDSGFYLCAWSVGGRGYTFGSGTRLTVV.